This T cell receptor beta chain was identified in a study of memory CD4+ T cells and cytomegalovirus serostatus (dated 2019 in TCRdb). Regarding the complete study: A total of about 33 healthy Belgian adults, of whom 9 were CMV seropositive and roughly 24 were CMV seronegative, were included in the cohort. CD4+ memory TCRbeta repertoires of a Belgian cohort with known cytomegalovirus serostatus were sequenced in order to replicate a published TCR-based CMV serostatus classifier.

Broader findings and caveats from the paper: Among the 160 or so previously reported CMV-associated TCRbeta sequences, 60 to 70 showed up in the CD4+ memory repertoires, with each one found in between one and five individuals. Only CD4+CD45RO+ memory cells were sequenced, in contrast to the original study, which included naive and memory CD4+ and CD8+ populations. The results were interpreted as suggesting that the CMV-associated TCR signature is largely present in the CD4+ memory repertoire. A median bootstrapped AUC of approximately 0.95 with a 95% CI of 0.76-1.00 was achieved on the Belgian cohort by the original-framework classifier. CMV serostatus prediction reached a median bootstrapped AUC of 0.95 with the original framework and 0.91 with a US-trained random forest.

Genomic DNA was extracted from sorted cells with the Quick-DNA Microprep Kit. Amplification of TCRbeta DNA was done with the immunoSEQ hsTCRbeta kit, following the protocol from the manufacturer. TCRbeta libraries were sequenced on an Illumina MiSeq instrument. From the authors' description of their analysis: Following removal of out-of-frame sequences, 2.4 million or so distinct TCRbeta sequences were retained, with an average of about 70,000 per individual. Two values were used to score each individual: the count of roughly 180 previously reported CMV-associated TCRbeta sequences and the total count of productive distinct TCRbeta sequences. A beta-binomial model was reimplemented in Python, and scikit-learn random forests with default parameters were trained on US cohort data. Classifier performance on the Belgian cohort was reported as the median AUC with percentile confidence intervals calculated over 10,000 bootstrap iterations. TCRdb provides this immuneACCESS table in a form limited to in-frame rearrangements. Some clones are lacking; in checked studies, under half of them reflect an unresolved V gene, and why the rest are absent is not known. From that table come the V and J calls and clone size; the DNA was used to work out D and trimming. The sample data list 30,000 to 40,000 clones, and less than 80% of these were observed just once. The ten top clones hold roughly 5% of the sample.

A word on this clone: Its antigen is still unknown. Base quality data are lacking; no much larger clone is found one base away.

In the germline V gene, CDR1 corresponds to MDHEN and CDR2 to SYDVKM. Cut back by 3 bases and 2 bases, the V and J ends lie 10 bases apart. The CDR3, from cysteine to phenylalanine, totals 15 residues. The DNA shown is the 45-base CDR3, in frame from base 1. A FACSAria II was used to sort memory CD4+ T cells, defined as single viable CD3+CD4+CD8-CD45RO+ cells. CMV serostatus was determined using a Roche Elecsys assay that detects serum IgG against CMV pp150, pp28, p38 and p52. Following thawing, total CD4+ T cells were enriched through positive selection using CD4 magnetic microbeads. Samples originated from another study that specifically interrogated the CD4+ T cell memory repertoire. Peripheral blood mononuclear cells were isolated and cryopreserved following standard operating procedures; serum was stored at -80 °C. CD3-PerCP (BW264/56), CD4-APC (RPA-T4), CD45RO-PE (UCHT1) and CD8-Pacific Orange (3B5) antibodies were used for staining, and non-viable cells were excluded with Sytox blue.

Sequencing input: memory CD4+ T cells from blood. The rearranged chain carries TRBV28 and TRBJ1-4, and possibly TRBD1, on 6 matching bases. This TCR was recovered from an adult in good health and CMV-seropositive. The DNA sequence follows: TGTGCCAGCAGTTTGTTGACAGGTACTAATGAAAAACTGTTTTTT. Its coded protein is CASSLLTGTNEKLFF.